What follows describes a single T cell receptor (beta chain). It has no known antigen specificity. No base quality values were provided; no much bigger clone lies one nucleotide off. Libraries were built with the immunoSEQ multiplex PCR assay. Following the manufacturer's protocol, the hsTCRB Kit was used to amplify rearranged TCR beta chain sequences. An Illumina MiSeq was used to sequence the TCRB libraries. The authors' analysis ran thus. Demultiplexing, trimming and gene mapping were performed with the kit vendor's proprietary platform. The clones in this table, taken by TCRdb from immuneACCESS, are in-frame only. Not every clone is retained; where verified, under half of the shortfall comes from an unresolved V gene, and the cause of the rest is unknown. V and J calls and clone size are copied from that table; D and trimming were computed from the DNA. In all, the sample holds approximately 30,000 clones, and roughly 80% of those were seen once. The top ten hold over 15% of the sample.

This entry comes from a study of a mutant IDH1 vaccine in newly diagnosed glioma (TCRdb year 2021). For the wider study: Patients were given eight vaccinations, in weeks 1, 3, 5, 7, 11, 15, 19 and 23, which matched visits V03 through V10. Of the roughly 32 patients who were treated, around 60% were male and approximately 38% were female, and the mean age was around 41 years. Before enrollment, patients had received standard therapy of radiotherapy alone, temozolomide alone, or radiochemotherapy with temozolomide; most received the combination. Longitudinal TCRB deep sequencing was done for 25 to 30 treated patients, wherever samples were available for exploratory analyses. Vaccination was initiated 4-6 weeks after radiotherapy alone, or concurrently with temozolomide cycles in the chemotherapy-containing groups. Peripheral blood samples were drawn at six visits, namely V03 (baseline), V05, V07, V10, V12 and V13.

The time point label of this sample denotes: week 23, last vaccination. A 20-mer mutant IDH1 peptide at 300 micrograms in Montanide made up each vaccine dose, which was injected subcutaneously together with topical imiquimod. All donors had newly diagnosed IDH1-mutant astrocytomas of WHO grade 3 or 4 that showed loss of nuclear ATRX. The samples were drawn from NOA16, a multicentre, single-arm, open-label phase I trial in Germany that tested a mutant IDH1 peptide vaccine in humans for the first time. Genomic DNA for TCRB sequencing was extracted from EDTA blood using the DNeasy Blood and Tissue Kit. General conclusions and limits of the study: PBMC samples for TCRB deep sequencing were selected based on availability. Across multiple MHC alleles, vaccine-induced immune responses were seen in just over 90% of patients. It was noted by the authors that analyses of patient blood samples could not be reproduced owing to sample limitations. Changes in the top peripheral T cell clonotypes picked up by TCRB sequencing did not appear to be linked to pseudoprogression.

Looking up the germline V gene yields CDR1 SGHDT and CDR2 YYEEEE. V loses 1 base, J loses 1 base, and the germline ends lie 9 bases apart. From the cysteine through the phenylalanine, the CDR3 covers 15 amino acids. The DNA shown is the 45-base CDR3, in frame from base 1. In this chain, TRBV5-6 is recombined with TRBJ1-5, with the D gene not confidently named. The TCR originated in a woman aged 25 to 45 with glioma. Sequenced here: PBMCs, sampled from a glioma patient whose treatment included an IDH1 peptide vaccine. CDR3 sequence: CASSLNGPSNQPQHF. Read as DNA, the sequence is TGTGCCAGCAGCTTGAATGGGCCGAGCAATCAGCCCCAGCATTTT.